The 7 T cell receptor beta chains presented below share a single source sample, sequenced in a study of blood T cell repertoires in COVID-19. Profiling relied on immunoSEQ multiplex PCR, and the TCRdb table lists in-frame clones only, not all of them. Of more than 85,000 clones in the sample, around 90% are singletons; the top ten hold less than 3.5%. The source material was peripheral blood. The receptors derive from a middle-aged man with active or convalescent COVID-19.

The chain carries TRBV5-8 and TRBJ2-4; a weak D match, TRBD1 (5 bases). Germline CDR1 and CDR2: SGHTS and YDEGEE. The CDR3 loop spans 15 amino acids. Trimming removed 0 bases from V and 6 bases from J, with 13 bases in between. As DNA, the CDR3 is TGTGCCAGCAGCTTGGGCGAAAGGGGTTTAAACATTCAGTACTTC. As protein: CASSLGERGLNIQYF. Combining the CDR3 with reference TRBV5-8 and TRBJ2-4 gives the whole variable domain EAGVTQSPTHLIKTRGQQATLRCSPISGHTSVYWYQQALGLGLQFLLWYDEGEERNRGNFPPRFSGRQFPNYSSELNVNALELEDSALYLCASSLGERGLNIQYFGAGTRLSVL.

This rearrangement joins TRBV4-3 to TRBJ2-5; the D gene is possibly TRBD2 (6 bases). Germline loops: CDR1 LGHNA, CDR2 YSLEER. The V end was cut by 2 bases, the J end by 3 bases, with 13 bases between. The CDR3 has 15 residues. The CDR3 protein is CASSQSPGLEETQYF. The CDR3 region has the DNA TGCGCCAGCAGCCAATCCCCGGGACTCGAAGAGACCCAGTACTTC.

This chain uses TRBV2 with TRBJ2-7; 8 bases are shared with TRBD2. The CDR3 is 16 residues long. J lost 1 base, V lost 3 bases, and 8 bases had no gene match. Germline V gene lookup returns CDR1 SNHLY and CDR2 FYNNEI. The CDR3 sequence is CASSDESSGVSYEQYV. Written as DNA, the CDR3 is TGTGCCAGCAGTGATGAGAGTAGCGGGGTTTCCTACGAGCAGTACGTC.

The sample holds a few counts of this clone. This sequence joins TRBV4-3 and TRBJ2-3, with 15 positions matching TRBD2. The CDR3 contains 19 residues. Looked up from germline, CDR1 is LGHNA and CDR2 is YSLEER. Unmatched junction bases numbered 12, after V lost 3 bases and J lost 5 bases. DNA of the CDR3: TGCGCCAGCAGCCATCCCTCCGGGACTAGCGGGGGGTTGGAAGATACGCAGTATTTT. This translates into CASSHPSGTSGGLEDTQYF.

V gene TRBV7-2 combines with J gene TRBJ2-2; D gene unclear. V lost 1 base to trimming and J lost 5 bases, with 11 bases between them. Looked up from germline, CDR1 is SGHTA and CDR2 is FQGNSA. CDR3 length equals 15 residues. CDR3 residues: CASSLGPRSTGELFF. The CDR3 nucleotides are TGTGCCAGCAGCTTAGGGCCCCGTTCGACCGGGGAGCTGTTTTTT.

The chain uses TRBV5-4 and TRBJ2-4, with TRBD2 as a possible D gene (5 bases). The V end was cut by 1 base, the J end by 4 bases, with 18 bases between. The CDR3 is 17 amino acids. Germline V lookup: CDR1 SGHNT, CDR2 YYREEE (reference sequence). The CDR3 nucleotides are TGTGCCAGCAGCTTGACGGAGCTAGCCCAAGCTAAAAACATTCAGTACTTC. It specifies CASSLTELAQAKNIQYF.

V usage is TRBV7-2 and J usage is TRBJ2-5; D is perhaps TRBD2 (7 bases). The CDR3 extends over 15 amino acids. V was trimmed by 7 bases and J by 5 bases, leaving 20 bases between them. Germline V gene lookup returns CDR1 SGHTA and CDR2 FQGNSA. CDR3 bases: TGTGCCAGCACAAGTGGAGGGGGGGCCTGGGAGACCCAGTACTTC. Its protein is CASTSGGGAWETQYF.